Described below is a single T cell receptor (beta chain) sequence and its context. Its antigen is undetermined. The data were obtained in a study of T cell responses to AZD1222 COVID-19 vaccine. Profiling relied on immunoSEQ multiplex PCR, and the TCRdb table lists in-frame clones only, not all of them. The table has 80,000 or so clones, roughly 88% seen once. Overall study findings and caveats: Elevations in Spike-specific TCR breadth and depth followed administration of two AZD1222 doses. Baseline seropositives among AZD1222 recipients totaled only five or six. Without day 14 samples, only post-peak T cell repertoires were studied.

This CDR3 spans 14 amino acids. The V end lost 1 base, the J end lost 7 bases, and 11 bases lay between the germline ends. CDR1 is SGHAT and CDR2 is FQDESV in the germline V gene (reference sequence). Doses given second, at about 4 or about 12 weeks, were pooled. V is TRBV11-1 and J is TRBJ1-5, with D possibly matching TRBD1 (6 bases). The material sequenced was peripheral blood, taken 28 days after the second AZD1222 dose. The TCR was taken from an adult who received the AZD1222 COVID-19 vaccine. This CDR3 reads CASSLDRQAQPQHF. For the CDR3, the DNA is TGTGCCAGCAGCTTAGATAGACAGGCCCAGCCCCAGCATTTT. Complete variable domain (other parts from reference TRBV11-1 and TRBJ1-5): EAEVAQSPRYKITEKSQAVAFWCDPISGHATLYWYRQILGQGPELLVQFQDESVVDDSQLPKDRFSAERLKGVDSTLKIQPAELGDSAMYLCASSLDRQAQPQHFGDGTRLSIL.